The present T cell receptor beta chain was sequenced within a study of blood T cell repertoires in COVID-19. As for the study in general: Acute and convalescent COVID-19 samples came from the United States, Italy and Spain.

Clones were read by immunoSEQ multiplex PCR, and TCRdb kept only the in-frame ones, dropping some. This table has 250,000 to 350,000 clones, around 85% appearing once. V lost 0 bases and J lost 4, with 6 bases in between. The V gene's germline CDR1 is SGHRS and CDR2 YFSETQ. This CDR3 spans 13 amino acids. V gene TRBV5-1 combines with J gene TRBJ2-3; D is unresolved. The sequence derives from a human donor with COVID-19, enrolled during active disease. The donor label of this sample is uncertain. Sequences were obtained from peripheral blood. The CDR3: CASSLAEADTQYF. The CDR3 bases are TGCGCCAGCAGCTTGGCCGAGGCAGATACGCAGTATTTT.